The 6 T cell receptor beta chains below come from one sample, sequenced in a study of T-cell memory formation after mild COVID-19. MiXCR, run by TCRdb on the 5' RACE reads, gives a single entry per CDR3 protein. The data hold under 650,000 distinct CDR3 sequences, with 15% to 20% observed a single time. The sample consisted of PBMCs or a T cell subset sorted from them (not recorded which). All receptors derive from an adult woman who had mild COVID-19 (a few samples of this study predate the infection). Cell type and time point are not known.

CDR3 in amino acids: CAWSPPYSNQPQHF. CDR3 nucleotide sequence: TGTGCCTGGAGTCCGCCTTATAGCAATCAGCCCCAGCATTTT. The chain has TRBV30 and TRBJ1-5; D gene uncertain. Trimming removed 2 bases at V and 0 bases at J, with 8 bases between. The CDR3 has 14 residues. The germline V gene has CDR1 GTSNPN and CDR2 SVGIG (reference sequence). Complete variable domain (other parts from reference TRBV30 and TRBJ1-5): SQTIHQWPATLVQPVGSPLSLECTVEGTSNPNLYWYRQAAGRGLQLLFYSVGIGQISSEVPQNLSASRPQDRQFILSSKKLLLSDSGFYLCAWSPPYSNQPQHFGDGTRLSIL.

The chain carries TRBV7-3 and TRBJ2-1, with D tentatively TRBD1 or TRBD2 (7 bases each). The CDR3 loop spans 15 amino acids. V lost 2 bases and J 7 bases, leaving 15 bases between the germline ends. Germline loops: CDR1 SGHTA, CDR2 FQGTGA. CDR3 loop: CASSLRAQGGNEQFF. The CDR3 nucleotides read TGTGCCAGCAGCTTACGGGCGCAGGGGGGGAATGAGCAGTTCTTC.

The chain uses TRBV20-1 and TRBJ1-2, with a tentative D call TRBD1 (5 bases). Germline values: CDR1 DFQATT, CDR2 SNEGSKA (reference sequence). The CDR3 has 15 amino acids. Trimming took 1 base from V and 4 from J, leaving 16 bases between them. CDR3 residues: CSARGRDGYRYGYTF. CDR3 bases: TGCAGTGCTAGAGGCAGGGATGGTTATCGCTATGGCTACACCTTC.

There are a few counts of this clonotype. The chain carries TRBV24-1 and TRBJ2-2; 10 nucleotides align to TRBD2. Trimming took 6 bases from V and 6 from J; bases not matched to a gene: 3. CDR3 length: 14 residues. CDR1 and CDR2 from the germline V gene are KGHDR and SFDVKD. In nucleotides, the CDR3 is TGTGCCACCAGTAATCTAGCGGGGGCCGGGGAGCTGTTTTTT. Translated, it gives CATSNLAGAGELFF.

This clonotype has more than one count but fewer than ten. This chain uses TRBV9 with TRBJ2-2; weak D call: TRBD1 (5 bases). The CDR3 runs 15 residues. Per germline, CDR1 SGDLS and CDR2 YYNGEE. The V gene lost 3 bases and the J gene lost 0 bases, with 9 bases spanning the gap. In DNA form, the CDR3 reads TGTGCCAGCAGCGCGGACACCGCGAACACCGGGGAGCTGTTTTTT. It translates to CASSADTANTGELFF.

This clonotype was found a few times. The CDR3 bases are TGTGCCAGCAGCTTAGGGTTTAGCTCTGGGGCCAACGTCCTGACTTTC. Translation: CASSLGFSSGANVLTF. This chain uses TRBV5-6 with TRBJ2-6; no reliable D call. The CDR3 is 16 amino acids. V shed 2 bases and J shed 0 bases, with 9 bases lying between them. CDR1 SGHDT and CDR2 YYEEEE come from the germline V gene.